This T cell receptor (beta chain) was sequenced for a study of response to subunit inactivated influenza vaccine (dated by TCRdb to between 2018 and 2020). Study-level background: The study used deep quantitative T cell receptor repertoire profiling to track responses to a trivalent subunit inactivated influenza vaccine.

To prepare the library, RT-PCR was applied. For sequencing, an Illumina HiSeq 2500 was employed. The public sequencing data were trimmed at Q25 with fastp and processed into clonotypes with MiXCR by TCRdb, which kept only in-frame beta chains. Identical CDR3 proteins give one entry, which carries the most common genes and DNA. The sample table contains a few hundred thousand distinct CDR3 sequences; only one count was recorded for approximately 10% of them. The ten largest clones capture about 10% of the sample. At least ten counts were recorded for this clonotype. What antigen it recognizes has not been identified. No base quality values were provided; no much bigger clone lies one nucleotide off. On the study overall, not on this receptor specifically: The authors proposed that each seasonal influenza vaccination may bring in only a limited number of new T cells.

Taken from the germline V gene (reference sequence), the CDR1 and CDR2 loops are SEHNR and FQNEAQ. There are 15 amino acids in the CDR3, from cysteine to phenylalanine inclusive. Only the CDR3 portion is preserved as DNA: 45 bases, with reading frame beginning at the first base. V lost 6 bases and J lost 0 bases; the stretch between them is 11 bases long. The sample was also reused in another study, on T cells expressing NK-cell markers. The other study reports the following: TCR beta cDNA libraries were prepared using 5'RACE template switching, which introduced a universal primer site and unique molecular identifiers. In sorted CD3+CD56+NKG2C+, CD3+CD56+NKG2C- and CD3+CD56-NKG2C+ T-cell subsets from eight or nine donors, TCR beta-chain repertoires were profiled. Among the eight sequenced donors, only one was HCMV-seronegative, while the other seven were HCMV-seropositive. In several experiments an anti-gammadeltaTCR antibody was added to restrict sorting to alphabetaTCR-expressing T cells. In several donors, the dominant CD3+CD56+NKG2C+ clonotypes were found to rank among the top 10 CD8+ clonotypes and to make up 1.0-7.0% of CD8+ T cells. Those dominant clonotypes were again the most abundant among CD3+CD56-NKG2C+ cells in a few donors, at about 28.3-60.1%. Whether the expanded NKG2C-expressing T cell clones were specific for HCMV antigens remained unclear. The eight sequenced donors were randomly selected healthy volunteers, three men and five women. HCMV-specific IgG was detected in serum with a commercial ELISA kit to determine HCMV serostatus. Peripheral blood mononuclear cells were isolated from blood by Ficoll density gradient centrifugation. For a handful of donors, bulk peripheral blood T-cell repertoires were also sequenced from unsorted PBMC. cDNA synthesis was primed from the TCR beta constant segment, followed by two successive PCR amplification steps. Sequencing of the libraries produced 2 x 150 bp reads on Illumina HiSeq 2000/2500, MiSeq or NextSeq. MIGEC was used to demultiplex reads and group the reads by UMI, and MiTCR was used to assemble and quantify clonotypes. Only TCR cDNA sequences supported by at least two reads were kept to exclude erroneous sequences. Downstream repertoire analysis used the tcR package, and clonotypes were matched across fractions by CDR3 nucleotide sequence plus V segment. VDJmatch was used to annotate antigen specificity against VDJdb, with one amino acid substitution in CDR3 allowed.

This sequence originates from a man aged 50 or older who received an inactivated influenza vaccine. Donor details come from another sample of the same person, matched by shared clones. Source: PBMCs from blood, taken on the day of vaccination. This sequence uses TRBV7-9 and TRBJ2-2, with the identity of the D gene unclear. The CDR3 reads as follows: CASSENQANTGELFF. The DNA sequence follows: TGTGCCAGCAGTGAGAACCAGGCGAACACCGGGGAGCTGTTTTTT.